This T cell receptor beta chain was recovered during a study of OX40 agonist ivuxolimab in advanced cancers. Here immunoSEQ multiplex PCR was the method, and the copy in TCRdb shows in-frame clones only, minus some. The data show fewer than 85,000 clones, with around four fifths seen just once and less than 0.85% held by the top ten. V lost 2 bases and J 1 base, leaving 11 bases between the germline ends. The CDR3 totals 15 residues. Germline CDR1 LGHNT, CDR2 FRNRAP. This receptor was identified in an adult with an advanced solid tumor such as melanoma, head and neck, liver or kidney cancer. V usage is TRBV12-5 and J usage is TRBJ1-1; D is undetermined. The source material was CD4+ or CD8+ T cells sorted from blood, sampled in a trial of the OX40 agonist ivuxolimab. CDR3: CASGLYGIRNTEAFF. DNA for the CDR3: TGTGCTAGTGGTTTGTATGGGATACGGAACACTGAAGCTTTCTTT. Supplemented by reference TRBV12-5 and TRBJ1-1, the full variable domain reads DARVTQTPRHKVTEMGQEVTMRCQPILGHNTVFWYRQTMMQGLELLAYFRNRAPLDDSGMPKDRFSAEMPDATLATLKIQPSEPRDSAVYFCASGLYGIRNTEAFFGQGTRLTVV.